Sequencing of this T cell receptor beta chain was carried out in a study of tumor-infiltrating lymphocytes in primary liver carcinoma. RNA and DNA were co-extracted from about 19-30 mg of unsorted bulk tissue. As to this clonotype: Its matching antigen is unknown. Relative to the germline gene, one junction end is altered; a read error may explain this.

CDR1 is LGHNA, CDR2 YSLEER, per germline. This CDR3 is 15 amino acids long. Overall study findings and caveats: Tumor-adjacent and tumor-blood pairs overlapped less than tumor region pairs did. Only about 7.5-24% of top clones were detected in all five tumor regions.

A constant-region primer primed TCR beta cDNA synthesis from roughly 510 ng of total RNA. Libraries for TCR beta were built through three nested multiplex PCR rounds, which together made up a slightly modified ARM-PCR procedure. PCR rounds one and two used TRBV1-TRBV30 forward primers with a C-beta reverse primer for 10 cycles each. MiXCR, run by TCRdb on the multiplex PCR reads, gives a single entry per CDR3 protein. The sample has some 30,000 distinct CDR3 sequences, roughly 70% seen once. This clonotype originated in a woman between 25 and 40 years old with primary liver carcinoma and hepatitis B virus infection. The sequencing input was liver tumor tissue from sampling region 3. Subset reported: tumor region T3, left-lateral pole. This chain links TRBV4-3 with TRBJ2-4; D gene ambiguous. The CDR3 DNA is TGCGCCAGCAGCCAGGGTTGGGAAACCAAAAACATTCAGTGCTTC. Amino acid sequence: CASSQGWETKNIQCF.